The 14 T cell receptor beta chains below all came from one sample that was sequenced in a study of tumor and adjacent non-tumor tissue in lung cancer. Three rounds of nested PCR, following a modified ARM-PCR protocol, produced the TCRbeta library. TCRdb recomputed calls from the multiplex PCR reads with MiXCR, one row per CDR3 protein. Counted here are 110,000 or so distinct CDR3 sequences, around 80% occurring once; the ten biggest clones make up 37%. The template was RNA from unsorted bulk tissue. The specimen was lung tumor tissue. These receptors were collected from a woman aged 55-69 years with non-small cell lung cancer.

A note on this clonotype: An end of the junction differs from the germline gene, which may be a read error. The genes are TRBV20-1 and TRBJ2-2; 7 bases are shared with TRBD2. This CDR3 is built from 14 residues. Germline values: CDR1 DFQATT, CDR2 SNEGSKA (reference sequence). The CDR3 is CSASSSSGSGELFF. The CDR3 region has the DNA TGCAGTGCTTCGAGCTCTAGCGGCTCCGGGGAGCTGTTTTTC.

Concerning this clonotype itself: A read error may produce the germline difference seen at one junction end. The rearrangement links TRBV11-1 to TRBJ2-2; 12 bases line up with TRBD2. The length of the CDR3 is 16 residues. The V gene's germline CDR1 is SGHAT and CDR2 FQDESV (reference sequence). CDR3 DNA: TGTGCCAGCAGCCCGCGACTAGCGGGAGAATCCACCGGGGAGCTGTTT. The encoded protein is CASSPRLAGESTGELF.

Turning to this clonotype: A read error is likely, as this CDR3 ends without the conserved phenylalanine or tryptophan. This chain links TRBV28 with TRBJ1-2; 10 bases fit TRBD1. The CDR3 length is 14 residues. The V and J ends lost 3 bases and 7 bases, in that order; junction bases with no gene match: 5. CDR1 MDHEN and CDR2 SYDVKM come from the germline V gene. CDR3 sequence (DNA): TGTGCCAGCAGTTTGGGGACAGGGGTGCCTGGCTACACCTTA. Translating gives CASSLGTGVPGYTL.

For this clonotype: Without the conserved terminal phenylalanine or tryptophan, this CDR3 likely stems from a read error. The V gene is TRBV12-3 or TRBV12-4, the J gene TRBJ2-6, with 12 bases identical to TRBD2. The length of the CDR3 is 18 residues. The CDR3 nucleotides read TGTGCCAGCAGTTCCAGTATACTAGCGGGAGGTGGGGCCAAGGTCCTGACTCTC. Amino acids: CASSSSILAGGGAKVLTL.

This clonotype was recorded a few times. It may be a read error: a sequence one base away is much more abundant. The CDR3 protein is CASSPQVGQSF. CDR3 sequence (DNA): TGCGCCAGCAGTCCTCAAGTCGGGCAGTCCTTC. V and J are TRBV10-2 and TRBJ2-1; D ambiguous. There are 11 residues in the CDR3. Germline V lookup: CDR1 WSHSY, CDR2 SAAADI.

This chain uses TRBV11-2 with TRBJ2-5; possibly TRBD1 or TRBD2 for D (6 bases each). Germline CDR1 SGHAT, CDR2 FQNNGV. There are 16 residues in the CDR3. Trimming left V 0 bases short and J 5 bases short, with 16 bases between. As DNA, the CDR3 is TGTGCCAGCAGCTTAGAACTGGGGGCCGGAGGGGAGACCCAGTACTTC. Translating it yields CASSLELGAGGETQYF.

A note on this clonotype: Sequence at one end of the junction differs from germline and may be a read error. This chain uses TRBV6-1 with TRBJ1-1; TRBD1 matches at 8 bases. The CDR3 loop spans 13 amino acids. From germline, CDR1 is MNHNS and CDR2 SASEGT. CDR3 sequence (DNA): TGTATCAGCCAAACCGACAGGGGAACTGAAGTTTTCTTT. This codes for CISQTDRGTEVFF.

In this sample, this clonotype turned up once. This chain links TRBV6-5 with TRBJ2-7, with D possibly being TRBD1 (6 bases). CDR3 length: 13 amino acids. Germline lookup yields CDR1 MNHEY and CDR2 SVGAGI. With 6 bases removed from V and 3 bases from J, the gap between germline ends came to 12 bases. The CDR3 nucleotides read TGTGCCAGCAGGGCGACAGGAGGCTACGAGCAGTACTTC. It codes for CASRATGGYEQYF.

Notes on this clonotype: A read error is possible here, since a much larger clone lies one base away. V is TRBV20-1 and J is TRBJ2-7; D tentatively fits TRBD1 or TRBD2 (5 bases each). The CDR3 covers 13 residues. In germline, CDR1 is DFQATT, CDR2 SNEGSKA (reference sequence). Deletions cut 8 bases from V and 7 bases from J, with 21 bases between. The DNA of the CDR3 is TGCAGTCTTGGCAGGGTTCCTACGGGGGAGCAGTACTTC. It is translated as CSLGRVPTGEQYF.

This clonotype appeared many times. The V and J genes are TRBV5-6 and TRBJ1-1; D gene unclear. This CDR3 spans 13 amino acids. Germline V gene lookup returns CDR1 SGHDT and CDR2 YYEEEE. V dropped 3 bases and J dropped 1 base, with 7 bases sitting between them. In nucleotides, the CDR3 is TGTGCCAGCAGCTCCGGGAGGAACACTGAAGCTTTCTTT. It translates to CASSSGRNTEAFF.

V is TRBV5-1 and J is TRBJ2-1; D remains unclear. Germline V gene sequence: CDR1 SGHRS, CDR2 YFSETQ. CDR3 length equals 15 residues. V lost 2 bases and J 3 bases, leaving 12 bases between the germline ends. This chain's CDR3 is CASSFTLNYYNEQFF. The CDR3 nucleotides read TGCGCCAGCAGCTTTACGCTTAACTACTACAATGAGCAGTTCTTC.

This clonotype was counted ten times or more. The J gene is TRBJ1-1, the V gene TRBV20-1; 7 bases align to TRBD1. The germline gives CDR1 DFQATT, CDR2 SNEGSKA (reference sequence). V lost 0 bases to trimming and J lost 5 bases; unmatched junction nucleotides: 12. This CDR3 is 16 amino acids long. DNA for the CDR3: TGCAGTGCTAGAGAGGCGACAGGGATTTCTGGGACTGAAGCTTTCTTT. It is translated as CSAREATGISGTEAFF.

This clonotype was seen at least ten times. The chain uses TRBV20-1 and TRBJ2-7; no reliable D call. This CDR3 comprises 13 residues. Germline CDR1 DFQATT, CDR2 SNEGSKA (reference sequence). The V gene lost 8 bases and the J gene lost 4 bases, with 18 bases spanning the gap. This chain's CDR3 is CSTIDPKLYEQYF. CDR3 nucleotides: TGCAGTACCATCGACCCTAAACTTTACGAGCAGTACTTC.

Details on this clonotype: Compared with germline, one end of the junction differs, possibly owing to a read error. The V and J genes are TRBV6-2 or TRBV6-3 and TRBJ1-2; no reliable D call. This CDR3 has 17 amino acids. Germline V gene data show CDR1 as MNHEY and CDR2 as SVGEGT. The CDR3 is CPSSYSKFQYGYYGYIF. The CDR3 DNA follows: TGTCCCAGCAGTTACTCGAAATTCCAATACGGGTACTATGGCTACATCTTC.